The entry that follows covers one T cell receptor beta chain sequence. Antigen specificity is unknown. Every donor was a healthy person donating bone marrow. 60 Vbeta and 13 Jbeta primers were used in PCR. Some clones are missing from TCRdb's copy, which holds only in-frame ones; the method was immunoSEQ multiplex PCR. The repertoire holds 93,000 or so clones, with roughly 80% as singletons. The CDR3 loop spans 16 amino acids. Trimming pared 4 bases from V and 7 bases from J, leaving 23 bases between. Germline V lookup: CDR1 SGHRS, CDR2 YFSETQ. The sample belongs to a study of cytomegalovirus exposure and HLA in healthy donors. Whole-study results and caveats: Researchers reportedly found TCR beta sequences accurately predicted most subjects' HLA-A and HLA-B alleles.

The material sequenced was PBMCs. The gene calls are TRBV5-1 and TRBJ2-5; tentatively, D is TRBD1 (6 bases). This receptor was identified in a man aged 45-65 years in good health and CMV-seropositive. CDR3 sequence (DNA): TGCGCCAGCAGCCTAAAAAGACAGGCCATTGAGGCGACCCAGTACTTC. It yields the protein CASSLKRQAIEATQYF.